This TCR beta chain was identified in a study of cytomegalovirus exposure and HLA in healthy donors. The study's findings and limits: TCR beta V segments were, for the most part, productive about 87% or about 30% of the time in an earlier analysis. Another analysis was done later, and it associated roughly 15,000 TCR beta sequences with HLA alleles at 0.05 false discovery rate. It was approximately 150 TCR beta chains that were listed as cytomegalovirus-associated.

This clone was picked up a small number of times. Its cognate antigen is unknown. It was healthy bone marrow donors who served as donors. With 60 Vbeta and 13 Jbeta primers, the PCR was carried out. Repertoires were generated with immunoSEQ multiplex PCR, while TCRdb's copy carries only in-frame clones and drops some. The sample includes roughly 100,000 clones, around 75% of them seen just once. Sequencing input: PBMCs. The clonotype comes from a male donor in good health and CMV-seropositive.

The CDR3 nucleotides are TGTGCCAGCAGCTTAGCGGGGAAGGGCGGGTACGAGCAGTACTTC. This codes for CASSLAGKGGYEQYF. The chain combines TRBV11-2 with TRBJ2-7, with D perhaps TRBD2 (5 bases). Trimming removed 1 base from V and 4 bases from J, with 14 bases in between. CDR1 is SGHAT, CDR2 FQNNGV, per germline. The CDR3 loop spans 15 amino acids.